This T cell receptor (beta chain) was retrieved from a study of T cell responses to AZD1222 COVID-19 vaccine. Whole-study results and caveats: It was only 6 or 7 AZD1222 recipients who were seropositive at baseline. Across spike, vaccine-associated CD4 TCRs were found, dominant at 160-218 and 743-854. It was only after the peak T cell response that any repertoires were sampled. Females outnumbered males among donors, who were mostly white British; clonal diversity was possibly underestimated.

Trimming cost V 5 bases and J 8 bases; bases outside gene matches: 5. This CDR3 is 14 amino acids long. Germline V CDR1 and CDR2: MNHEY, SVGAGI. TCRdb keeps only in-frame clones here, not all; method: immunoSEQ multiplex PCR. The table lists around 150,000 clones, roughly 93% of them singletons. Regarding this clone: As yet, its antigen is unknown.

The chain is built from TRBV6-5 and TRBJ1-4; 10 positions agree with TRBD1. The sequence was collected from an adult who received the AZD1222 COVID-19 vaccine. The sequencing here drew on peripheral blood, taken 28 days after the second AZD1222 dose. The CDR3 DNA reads TGTGCCAGCAGTCCCAGGACAGGGGGAGAAAAACTGTTTTTT. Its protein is CASSPRTGGEKLFF.